This TCR beta chain emerged from a study of spatial heterogeneity in lung cancer. Time point specified: sample taken at primary tumor resection. Germline V CDR1 and CDR2: DFQATT, SNEGSKA (reference sequence). The CDR3 loop spans 15 amino acids. The germline V and J ends were trimmed by 3 bases and 6 bases, with 20 bases remaining between them. MiXCR, applied by TCRdb to the 5' RACE reads, yields one record per CDR3 protein. The sample lists 9,000 to 10,000 distinct CDR3 sequences; around 6% were seen once. This clonotype was observed many times. Its antigen is currently unknown. Whole-study findings and limits: In tumors, expanded intratumoral alpha and beta TCR counts tracked mutation counts.

This sample comprised lung tumor tissue, obtained at surgery. This chain connects TRBV20-1 to TRBJ1-1, with a tentative D call TRBD1 (5 bases). This sequence originates from a female donor with early-stage non-small cell lung cancer. CDR3 in DNA: TGCAGTGCTAGCAGACCCCGTTGGGACGGGGCTGAAGCTTTCTTT. This gives the protein CSASRPRWDGAEAFF.